Described below is a single TCR beta chain sequence and its context. The target antigen is unknown. This entry is derived from a study of T cell responses to AZD1222 COVID-19 vaccine. J was trimmed by 10 bases and V by 0 bases; bases with no gene match: 9. This CDR3 comprises 16 residues. Germline V gene data show CDR1 as SGHNT and CDR2 as YYREEE (reference sequence). The repertoire was sequenced with immunoSEQ multiplex PCR; TCRdb's copy has only in-frame clones and lacks some. The sample has over 150,000 clones; just under 95% are singletons. General study findings and limits: Spike was spanned by vaccine-associated CD4 TCRs, which were dominant at 160-218 and 743-854. Repertoires were sampled only after the peak T cell response. Targets within unmutated variant regions were reportedly found for nearly half of spike-specific TCRs. Donors were mostly white British, more females; clonal diversity possibly underestimated.

This TCR was sampled from an adult who received the MenACWY meningococcal vaccine as a control. The chain recombines TRBV5-4 with TRBJ1-6; 8 bases are a match to TRBD1. The sequencing here drew on peripheral blood, taken 28 days after the second dose of the MenACWY control vaccine. The DNA of the CDR3 is TGTGCCAGCAGCTTGGGAAGCAGGGGGCTTGGGTCACCCCTCCACTTT. Protein: CASSLGSRGLGSPLHF.